This TCR beta chain appears in the sequencing data of a study of beta chain features in type 1 diabetes. Findings and caveats of the study: All four CD4+ subsets of Type 1 diabetes patients contained TCRB CDR3s that were moderately but significantly shorter. In type 1 diabetes patients, VDJ junctions had fewer insertions; deletions at these junctions were more frequent. Patients' naive, central memory and Treg TCRB repertoires seemed closer to one another than those of healthy donors. Because the template was cDNA, high-expressing cells might be over-represented.

Germline CDR1 reads LGHNA; CDR2 reads YSLEER. The CDR3 spans 17 residues. V dropped 4 bases and J dropped 8 bases, with 24 bases sitting between them. This clone was counted between two and nine times. Antigen specificity is unknown. The sequenced template was cDNA made from the entire isolated RNA. The data were produced by immunoSEQ multiplex PCR, yet TCRdb's version contains in-frame clones alone and is incomplete. Here the sample spans 300,000 or so clones, 9.3% being singletons. The chain links TRBV4-3 to TRBJ2-1, with TRBD2 as a possible D gene (5 bases). Sequenced sample: central memory CD4+ T cells from blood. This TCR was recovered from a man aged 25 to 40 with type 1 diabetes. In DNA, the CDR3 is TGCGCCAGCAGCCGCGAAACCCCGGGATCGGGGTTGGATGAGCAGTTCTTC. This gives the protein CASSRETPGSGLDEQFF.